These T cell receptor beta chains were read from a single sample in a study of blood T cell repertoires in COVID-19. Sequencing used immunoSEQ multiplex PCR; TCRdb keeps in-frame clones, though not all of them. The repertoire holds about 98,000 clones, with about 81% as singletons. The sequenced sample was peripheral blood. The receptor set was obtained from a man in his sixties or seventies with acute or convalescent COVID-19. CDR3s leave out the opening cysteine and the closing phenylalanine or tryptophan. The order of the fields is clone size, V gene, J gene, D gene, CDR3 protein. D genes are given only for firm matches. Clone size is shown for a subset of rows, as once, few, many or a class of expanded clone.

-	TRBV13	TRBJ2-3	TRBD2	ASSTSSGRSTDTQY
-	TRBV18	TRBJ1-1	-	ASSGGQASTEAF
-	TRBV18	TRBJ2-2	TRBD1	ASSPPGQGNTGELF
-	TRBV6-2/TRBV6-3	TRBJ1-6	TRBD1	ASSLAGTGDNSPLH
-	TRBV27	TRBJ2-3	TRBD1	ASSLQGEDTQY
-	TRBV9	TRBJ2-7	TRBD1	ASSSTDRGRGEQY
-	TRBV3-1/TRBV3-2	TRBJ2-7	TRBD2	ASSPTPGLAYEQY
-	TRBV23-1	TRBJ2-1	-	ASSQRAGEYNEQF
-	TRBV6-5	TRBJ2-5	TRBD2	ASRLAGETQY
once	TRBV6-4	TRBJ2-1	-	ASSDLGGKEQF
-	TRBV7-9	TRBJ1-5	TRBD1	ASSPGQGDSNQPQH
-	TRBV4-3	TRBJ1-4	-	ASSQTPGGTNEKLF
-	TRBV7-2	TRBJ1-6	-	ASSLGVGRGYSPLH
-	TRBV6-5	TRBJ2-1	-	ASSLTGGHEQF
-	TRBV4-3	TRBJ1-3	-	ASSELGNTIY
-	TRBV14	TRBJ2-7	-	ASSQARFYEQY
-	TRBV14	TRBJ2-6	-	ASKPGSGASLGANVLT
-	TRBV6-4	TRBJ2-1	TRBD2	ASSAQGLAYNEQF
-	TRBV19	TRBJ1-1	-	ASSPSGLRNTEAF
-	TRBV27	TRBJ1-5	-	GSRPVKPQH
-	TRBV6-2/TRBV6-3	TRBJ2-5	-	ASSYLPSSGSH
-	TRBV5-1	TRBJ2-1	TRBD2	ASSPTSGRPYNEQF
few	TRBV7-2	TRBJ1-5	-	ASSLNSLGRGSNQPQH
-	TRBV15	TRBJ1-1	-	ATSRGGNGDTEAF
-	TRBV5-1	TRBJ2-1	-	ASSFDRFYNEQF
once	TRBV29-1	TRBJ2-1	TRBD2	SGYSLAGSYNEQF
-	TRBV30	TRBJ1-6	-	AWSGPRNSPLH
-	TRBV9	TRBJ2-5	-	ASSVAPTSQETQY
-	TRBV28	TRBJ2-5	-	ASSFGGREETQY
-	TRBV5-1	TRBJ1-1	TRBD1	ASSIDRGNTEAF
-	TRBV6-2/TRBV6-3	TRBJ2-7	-	ASSYPSWGYEQY
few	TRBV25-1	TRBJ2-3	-	ASSDPGQRTDTQY
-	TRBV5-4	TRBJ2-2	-	ASSLDTLNTGELF
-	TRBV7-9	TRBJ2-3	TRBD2	ASSPASGYSGATDTQY
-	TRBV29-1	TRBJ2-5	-	SAAGRTSGTQY
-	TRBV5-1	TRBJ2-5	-	ASSLGRLGPETQY
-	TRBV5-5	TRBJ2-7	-	ASSAYSGHQA
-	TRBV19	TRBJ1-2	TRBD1	ASRTDTGAYGYT
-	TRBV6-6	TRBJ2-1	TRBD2	ASSPSAGETSYNEQF
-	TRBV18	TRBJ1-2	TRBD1	ASSQGQAAYGYT
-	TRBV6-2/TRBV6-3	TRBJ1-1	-	ASSYTRVTEAF
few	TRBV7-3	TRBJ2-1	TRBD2	ASSLIGLAGYNEQF